The clone carrying this TCR beta chain occurred a few times. Its antigen is still unknown. The data originate from a study of STAT5B mutations in CD4+ large granular lymphocyte leukemia. Findings of the study overall: No patients shared main leukemic clonotypes, though roughly 27% appeared at low frequency elsewhere.

The protocol was immunoSEQ multiplex PCR, while the TCRdb copy is restricted to in-frame clones and leaves out a portion. Seen here are approximately 40,000 clones, about four fifths observed once, and the top ten hold approximately 4%. The clonotype comes from a human donor in good health. The sequenced material came from CD4+ T cells from blood buffy coats.

In DNA form, the CDR3 reads TGCGCCAGCAGCTTGAGTCTGGAGGCCGGGGAGCTGTTTTTT. Amino acid sequence: CASSLSLEAGELFF. The J gene is TRBJ2-2, the V gene TRBV5-1; possible D gene TRBD2, 5 bases. This CDR3 spans 14 amino acids. Germline V lookup: CDR1 SGHRS, CDR2 YFSETQ. V dropped 1 base and J dropped 6 bases, with 10 bases sitting between them.